A single sample is the source of the 27 T cell receptor beta chains below, sequenced in a study of shared clonotypes between healthy human individuals. Sequenced by immunoSEQ multiplex PCR; TCRdb stores in-frame clones only, minus some. The data show a few million clones, just over 90% seen once. The material sequenced was naive CD4+ T cells from PBMCs. Described subset: CD45RA+ positively selected. The receptors originated from a man younger than 35 in good health. Some clones in this sample may be carry-over from other donors' samples.

The chain combines TRBV6-6 with TRBJ1-1, with D perhaps TRBD1 (6 bases). This CDR3 has 12 amino acids. With 7 bases removed from V and 6 bases from J, the gap between germline ends came to 12 bases. The germline CDR1 and CDR2 sequences are MNHNY and SVGAGI (reference sequence). The CDR3 protein is CASTARQAEAFF. CDR3 DNA sequence: TGTGCCAGCACCGCACGACAGGCTGAAGCTTTCTTT.

Details on this clone: This same CDR3 is encoded by further DNA sequences in the sample. The chain employs TRBV5-1 and TRBJ2-3, with 11 bases lining up with TRBD2. Germline V gene lookup returns CDR1 SGHRS and CDR2 YFSETQ. This CDR3 is built from 16 residues. Germline trimming cut 4 bases from V and 1 base from J; bases unmatched to any gene: 5. CDR3 nucleotides: TGCGCCAGCAGCCTCCGGACTAGCGGGCGCACAGATACGCAGTATTTT. Protein sequence: CASSLRTSGRTDTQYF. Looking up the rest from reference TRBV5-1 and TRBJ2-3 gives the full variable domain: KAGVTQTPRYLIKTRGQQVTLSCSPISGHRSVSWYQQTPGQGLQFLFEYFSETQRNKGNFPGRFSGRQFSNSRSEMNVSTLELGDSALYLCASSLRTSGRTDTQYFGPGTRLTVL.

This clone was seen a single time. V is TRBV10-3 and J is TRBJ2-3; tentative D call: TRBD2 (5 bases). From germline, CDR1 is ENHRY and CDR2 SYGVKD. Trimming took off 4 bases at V and 2 bases at J, with 7 bases between the two ends. The CDR3 has 13 amino acids. For the CDR3, the DNA is TGTGCCATCAGTGGACTAAACACAGATACGCAGTATTTT. Amino acids: CAISGLNTDTQYF.

The V and J genes are TRBV6-6 and TRBJ2-3; D is unresolved. The ends were cut back, 2 bases at V and 5 bases at J, with 14 bases in the middle. CDR1 and CDR2 (germline): MNHNY, SVGAGI (reference sequence). This CDR3 spans 15 amino acids. Here the CDR3 reads CASSYDFTRRDTQYF. CDR3 coding DNA: TGTGCCAGCAGTTACGATTTCACGAGACGAGATACGCAGTATTTT.

This rearrangement joins TRBV5-1 to TRBJ1-1; D may be TRBD1 (5 bases). Germline V CDR1 and CDR2: SGHRS, YFSETQ. The CDR3 contains 15 residues. V lost 3 bases, J lost 4 bases, and 16 bases lay in between. CDR3 sequence: CASSSSEAGITEAFF. In DNA, the CDR3 is TGCGCCAGCAGCTCGAGCGAGGCAGGGATCACTGAAGCTTTCTTT.

V and J are TRBV10-2 and TRBJ2-7, with 11 positions matching TRBD1. Germline loops: CDR1 WSHSY, CDR2 SAAADI. With 3 bases clipped from V and 8 bases from J, the junction kept 6 bases outside the gene matches. The CDR3 consists of 14 residues. The CDR3 nucleotides are TGCGCCAGCAGTGATAGGGGACAGGGGGGACAGCAGTACTTC. The encoded protein is CASSDRGQGGQQYF.

The chain carries TRBV4-3 and TRBJ1-4; unclear D gene. V was pared by 0 bases and J by 0 bases, with 8 bases between. Germline V gene data show CDR1 as LGHNA and CDR2 as YSLEER. CDR3 size: 16 residues. The CDR3 nucleotides read TGCGCCAGCAGCCAAGATGGCGGGGCAACTAATGAAAAACTGTTTTTT. Translated: CASSQDGGATNEKLFF.

The V call is TRBV5-1, the J call TRBJ2-7; no reliable D call. The V gene's germline CDR1 is SGHRS and CDR2 YFSETQ. The V and J ends lost 0 bases and 3 bases respectively, with 7 bases between them. The CDR3 contains 13 residues. Here the CDR3 DNA reads TGCGCCAGCAGCTTGGGCCAGGACTACGAGCAGTACTTC. As protein: CASSLGQDYEQYF.

The chain combines TRBV29-1 with TRBJ1-2; D gene unclear. The CDR3 has 11 amino acids. V was cut by 5 bases and J by 8 bases, with 12 bases left in between. Germline assignment: CDR1 SQVTM and CDR2 ANQGSEA. In DNA form, the CDR3 reads TGCAGCGTTCACGGGCCGGGCGGCTACACCTTC. It is translated as CSVHGPGGYTF.

The chain uses TRBV6-4 and TRBJ2-1; 11 bases align to TRBD2. The CDR3 has 15 residues. Germline V lookup: CDR1 MRHNA, CDR2 SNTAGT. Trimming cost V 6 bases and J 7 bases; bases outside gene matches: 8. CDR3 nucleotides: TGTGCCAGCAGCTTTGGACTAGCGGGCATTAATGAGCAGTTCTTC. Translated, it gives CASSFGLAGINEQFF.

The chain uses TRBV5-1 and TRBJ1-3; D unresolved. Trimming took 4 bases from V and 4 from J, leaving 12 bases between them. The CDR3 has 14 residues. Germline assignment: CDR1 SGHRS and CDR2 YFSETQ. CDR3 DNA: TGCGCCAGCAGCCGTGCCCCGTCGGGAAACACCATATATTTT. Encoded protein: CASSRAPSGNTIYF.

As to this clone: Other DNA sequences from this sample encode an identical CDR3 as well. The chain employs TRBV5-1 and TRBJ1-1; unclear D gene. Trimming took 1 base from V and 0 from J, leaving 4 bases between them. The CDR3 covers 13 residues. Germline V CDR1 and CDR2: SGHRS, YFSETQ. The CDR3 sequence: CASSLLLNTEAFF. The DNA for the CDR3 is TGCGCCAGCAGCTTGCTTCTGAACACTGAAGCTTTCTTT.

For this clone: This sample includes further DNA sequences coding for the same CDR3. The chain has TRBV5-1 and TRBJ2-3; no firm D call. Trimming removed 4 bases at V and 0 bases at J, with 15 bases between. This CDR3 comprises 16 residues. The germline CDR1 and CDR2 sequences are SGHRS and YFSETQ. The CDR3 sequence is CASSLAGGTSTDTQYF. In DNA form, the CDR3 reads TGCGCCAGCAGCCTGGCCGGCGGAACTAGCACAGATACGCAGTATTTT.

J is TRBJ2-3 and V is TRBV7-9; either TRBD1 or TRBD2 may fit D (5 bases each). V lost 5 bases and J lost 2, with 14 bases in between. From germline, CDR1 is SEHNR and CDR2 FQNEAQ (reference sequence). The CDR3 extends over 15 amino acids. CDR3 DNA: TGTGCCAGCAGCCCCGGGACGGGGATCACAGATACGCAGTATTTT. This sequence encodes CASSPGTGITDTQYF. Looking up the rest from reference TRBV7-9 and TRBJ2-3 gives the full variable domain: DTGVSQNPRHKITKRGQNVTFRCDPISEHNRLYWYRQTLGQGPEFLTYFQNEAQLEKSRLLSDRFSAERPKGSFSTLEIQRTEQGDSAMYLCASSPGTGITDTQYFGPGTRLTVL.

This chain connects TRBV18 to TRBJ2-5; D uncertain. The ends were cut back, 3 bases at V and 2 bases at J, with 10 bases in the middle. The CDR3 sequence is 14 residues long. The V gene's germline CDR1 is KGHSH and CDR2 LQKENI. The CDR3 reads CASSPPVLQETQYF. As DNA, the CDR3 is TGTGCCAGCTCACCCCCCGTGCTACAAGAGACCCAGTACTTC. The full variable domain, its missing parts supplied by reference TRBV18 and TRBJ2-5, is NAGVMQNPRHLVRRRGQEARLRCSPMKGHSHVYWYRQLPEEGLKFMVYLQKENIIDESGMPKERFSAEFPKEGPSILRIQQVVRGDSAAYFCASSPPVLQETQYFGPGTRLLVL.

The CDR3 loop reads CSARGFWEQYF. CDR3 DNA: TGCAGTGCTAGGGGGTTTTGGGAGCAGTACTTC. V and J are TRBV20-1 and TRBJ2-7; D unresolved. Germline values: CDR1 DFQATT, CDR2 SNEGSKA (reference sequence). V shed 3 bases and J shed 7 bases, with 10 bases lying between them. This CDR3 has 11 residues.

J is TRBJ1-6 and V is TRBV6-6; D ambiguous. Trimming took off 0 bases at V and 5 bases at J, with 8 bases between the two ends. This CDR3 is built from 15 residues. From germline, CDR1 is MNHNY and CDR2 SVGAGI (reference sequence). Written as DNA, the CDR3 is TGTGCCAGCAGTTACTCGAGCGCTGATAATTCACCCCTCCACTTT. It translates to CASSYSSADNSPLHF.

The chain uses TRBV9 and TRBJ2-1, with 8 positions matching TRBD2. This CDR3 comprises 15 residues. After removal of 0 bases from V and 9 bases from J, the junction contained 8 bases not matched to a gene. Germline V gene sequence: CDR1 SGDLS, CDR2 YYNGEE. The CDR3 coding sequence is TGTGCCAGCAGCGTAGTCGGTAGCGGGAACGGTGAGCAGTTCTTC. It codes for CASSVVGSGNGEQFF.

This clone was observed a single time. This chain links TRBV18 with TRBJ1-4; D is possibly TRBD1 (5 bases). The CDR3 runs to 15 residues. The germline V gene encodes CDR1 KGHSH and CDR2 LQKENI. V lost 1 base and J 7 bases, leaving 13 bases between the germline ends. CDR3 loop: CASSPQRGEGEKLFF. The CDR3 bases are TGTGCCAGCTCACCACAAAGGGGTGAGGGTGAAAAACTGTTTTTT.

V usage is TRBV7-3 and J usage is TRBJ2-3, with a tentative D call TRBD2 (6 bases). V lost 1 base, J lost 2 bases, and 10 bases lay in between. CDR3 length: 15 amino acids. CDR1 SGHTA and CDR2 FQGTGA come from the germline V gene. This CDR3 reads CASSLKGLNTDTQYF. In DNA, the CDR3 is TGTGCCAGCAGCTTAAAGGGACTGAACACAGATACGCAGTATTTT.

The rearrangement joins TRBV2 to TRBJ1-2; tentative D call: TRBD1 (6 bases). Trimming took 2 bases from V and 5 from J, leaving 15 bases between them. The CDR3 spans 15 residues. In germline, CDR1 is SNHLY, CDR2 FYNNEI. The CDR3 protein is CASSELEGGYYGYTF. The CDR3 nucleotides read TGTGCCAGCAGTGAATTGGAGGGGGGATATTATGGCTACACCTTC.

The table lists this clone with a count of one. The chain is built from TRBV27 and TRBJ1-1; D perhaps matches TRBD1 (6 bases). V was shortened by 5 bases and J by 5 bases, with 12 bases between the two germline ends. Germline V gives CDR1 MNHEY, CDR2 SMNVEV (reference sequence). This CDR3 spans 13 amino acids. CDR3: CASSRKRGTEAFF. CDR3 DNA: TGTGCCAGCAGTCGAAAAAGGGGGACTGAAGCTTTCTTT.

The chain uses TRBV30 and TRBJ2-7, with D tentatively TRBD2 (6 bases). V was pared by 5 bases and J by 3 bases, with 20 bases between. Germline CDR1 GTSNPN, CDR2 SVGIG (reference sequence). The CDR3 is made up of 15 amino acids. The chain's CDR3 is CAWGRGILPDYEQYF. CDR3 nucleotide sequence: TGTGCCTGGGGACGGGGGATACTCCCCGACTACGAGCAGTACTTC.

CDR3 loop: CASKPTLGVQEAFF. CDR3 nucleotide sequence: TGCGCCAGCAAACCTACCCTAGGGGTCCAAGAAGCTTTCTTT. The chain joins TRBV5-1 to TRBJ1-1, with D possibly TRBD1 on 5 matching bases. In germline, CDR1 is SGHRS, CDR2 YFSETQ. V lost 6 bases, J lost 8 bases, and 20 bases lay in between. CDR3 length: 14 residues.

This chain connects TRBV7-6 to TRBJ2-1, with 12 bases identical to TRBD2. V lost 4 bases to trimming and J lost 4 bases; unmatched junction nucleotides: 11. This CDR3 is 18 amino acids long. CDR1 SGHVS and CDR2 FNYEAQ come from the germline V gene. The CDR3 loop is CASSSYSSGRATYNEQFF. As DNA, the CDR3 is TGTGCCAGCAGCTCCTATTCTAGCGGGAGGGCCACTTACAATGAGCAGTTCTTC.

The genes are TRBV6-5 and TRBJ2-2, with 9 bases fitting TRBD1. With V trimmed by 0 bases and J by 4 bases, 3 bases remained unmatched. The V gene's germline CDR1 is MNHEY and CDR2 SVGAGI. This CDR3 comprises 16 residues. The DNA for the CDR3 is TGTGCCAGCAGTTACTCGGAGACAGGGGGCACCGGGGAGCTGTTTTTT. Translation gives CASSYSETGGTGELFF.

The chain employs TRBV28 and TRBJ1-1, with D maybe TRBD1 (5 bases). CDR3 length equals 13 residues. V was pared by 6 bases and J by 5 bases, with 13 bases between. CDR1 and CDR2 from the germline V gene are MDHEN and SYDVKM. The DNA of the CDR3 is TGTGCCAGCAGCTCGACAGCCCAAACTGAAGCTTTCTTT. Amino acid sequence: CASSSTAQTEAFF. Full variable domain (remainder filled in from reference TRBV28 and TRBJ1-1): DVKVTQSSRYLVKRTGEKVFLECVQDMDHENMFWYRQDPGLGLRLIYFSYDVKMKEKGDIPEGYSVSREKKERFSLILESASTNQTSMYLCASSSTAQTEAFFGQGTRLTVV.